The clone carrying this T cell receptor beta chain was seen a single time. These data originate in a study of T cell changes during pregnancy in multiple sclerosis. Assay used: immunoSEQ multiplex PCR; TCRdb lists only in-frame clones, some missing. The sample includes 90,000 or so clones, about 93% of them seen just once. The clonotype comes from a female donor in good health, enrolled as a control in a pregnancy study. Sample: peripheral blood, taken after pregnancy.

The CDR3 sequence: CASSVGVRSSDEQYF. For the CDR3, the DNA is TGTGCCAGCAGCGTAGGTGTGAGGTCCTCGGACGAGCAGTACTTC. The chain is built from TRBV9 and TRBJ2-7; D uncertain. Germline CDR1 and CDR2: SGDLS and YYNGEE. The CDR3 is 15 amino acids. Trimming removed 0 bases from V and 5 bases from J, with 15 bases in between.